The T cell receptor beta chain under discussion was sequenced for a study of technical replicates of blood from several donors. TCRdb's copy holds only in-frame clones and misses some; the assay was immunoSEQ multiplex PCR. The sample has some 87,000 clones; 93% are singletons. The germline CDR1 and CDR2 sequences are MGHRA and YSYEKL. This CDR3 has 17 residues. Trimming cost V 4 bases and J 4 bases; bases outside gene matches: 14. The TCR comes from a human donor in good health. The specimen was T cells isolated from PBMCs. The rearrangement uses TRBV4-1 and TRBJ2-7, with 9 nucleotides matching TRBD1. CDR3 coding DNA: TGCGCCAGCAGCCGTTTATACACAGGGGGCTTAGGGTACGAGCAGTACTTC. Translated: CASSRLYTGGLGYEQYF.